The 6 T cell receptor beta chains in this list originate from one sample, sequenced in a study of shared clonotypes between healthy human individuals. Some clones are missing from TCRdb's copy, which holds only in-frame ones; the method was immunoSEQ multiplex PCR. Altogether around 2,000,000 clones are present, roughly 94% being singletons, with the ten largest covering under 0.15%. Sequencing was performed on naive CD4+ T cells sorted from blood. The subset was: CD45RA+ positively selected. These receptors all come from a man aged 18 to 29 in good health.

The chain joins TRBV10-3 to TRBJ1-2; tentative D call: TRBD1 (5 bases). V lost 10 bases, J lost 7 bases, and 19 bases lay in between. Germline values: CDR1 ENHRY, CDR2 SYGVKD. The CDR3 contains 13 residues. DNA for the CDR3: TGTGCCACCAACTTCGGGGGGGAGCCTGGCTACACCTTC. It codes for CATNFGGEPGYTF.

This sequence joins TRBV6-5 and TRBJ2-7; 7 bases are a match to TRBD2. Trimming removed 5 bases from V and 0 bases from J; junction bases left unmatched: 7. The CDR3 runs to 15 residues. Looked up from germline, CDR1 is MNHEY and CDR2 is SVGAGI. CDR3 region: CASSPSGKISYEQYF. The CDR3 DNA reads as TGTGCCAGCAGTCCGAGCGGGAAAATCTCCTACGAGCAGTACTTC.

In regard to this clone: A much larger clone is a single base away; this may be a read error. The J gene is TRBJ2-7, the V gene TRBV10-3; TRBD2 agrees at 16 bases. The trim removed 6 bases at V and 3 bases at J, leaving 5 bases unmatched. There are 16 residues in the CDR3. Germline CDR1 ENHRY, CDR2 SYGVKD. The chain's CDR3 is CAISPGLAGGDYEQYF. The CDR3 DNA follows: TGTGCCATCAGCCCGGGACTAGCGGGAGGGGACTACGAGCAGTACTTC.

V usage is TRBV28 and J usage is TRBJ2-3; tentatively, D is TRBD1 (8 bases). This CDR3 spans 15 amino acids. CDR1 and CDR2 from the germline V gene are MDHEN and SYDVKM. The V end was cut by 5 bases, the J end by 6 bases, with 18 bases between. CDR3 loop: CASSRGDRSTDTQYF. The CDR3 DNA sequence: TGTGCCAGCAGTCGGGGGGACAGGTCGACTGATACGCAGTATTTT.

This clone showed up just once. The chain joins TRBV9 to TRBJ1-4; tentatively, D is TRBD1 (6 bases). CDR1 is SGDLS and CDR2 is YYNGEE in the germline V gene. The CDR3 contains 15 residues. V lost 4 bases to trimming and J lost 5 bases, with 15 bases between them. The CDR3 spells CASSKTGTQNEKLFF. CDR3 sequence (DNA): TGTGCCAGCAGCAAAACCGGGACACAGAATGAAAAACTGTTTTTT.

The rearrangement joins TRBV21-1 to TRBJ1-1. TRBV21-1 is a pseudogene segment. CDR3 length: 11 amino acids. CDR3 sequence: CAQKGYTEAFF. The CDR3 DNA sequence: TGTGCCCAGAAGGGCTACACTGAAGCTTTCTTT.